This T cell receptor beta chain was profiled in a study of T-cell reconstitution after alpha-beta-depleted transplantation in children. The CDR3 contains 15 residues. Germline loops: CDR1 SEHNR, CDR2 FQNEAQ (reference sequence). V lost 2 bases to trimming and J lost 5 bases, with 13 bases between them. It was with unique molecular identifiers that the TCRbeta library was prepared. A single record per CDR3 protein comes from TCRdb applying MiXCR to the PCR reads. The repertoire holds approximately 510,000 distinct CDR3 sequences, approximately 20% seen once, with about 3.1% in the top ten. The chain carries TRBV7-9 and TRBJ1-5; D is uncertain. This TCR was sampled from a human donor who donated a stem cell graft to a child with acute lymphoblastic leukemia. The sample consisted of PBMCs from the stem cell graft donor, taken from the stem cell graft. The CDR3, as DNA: TGTGCCAGCAGCTTAAGTATGGGCAGGCATCAGCCCCAGCATTTT. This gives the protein CASSLSMGRHQPQHF.